A single T cell receptor beta chain is shown here with its context. This specimen comes from a study of cytomegalovirus exposure and HLA in healthy donors. In the PCR, 60 Vbeta and 13 Jbeta primers were used. The data were produced by immunoSEQ multiplex PCR, yet TCRdb's version contains in-frame clones alone and is incomplete. Of 130,000 to 150,000 clones in the sample, 60% to 80% were seen once. V was pared by 0 bases and J by 1 base, with 2 bases of the junction left unmatched. CDR3 length: 15 residues. Germline V gives CDR1 SGHNT, CDR2 YYREEE (reference sequence). V usage is TRBV5-4 and J usage is TRBJ1-1; TRBD1 matches 8 bases. Sequenced input: PBMCs. The receptor was derived from a woman in her thirties or forties in good health and CMV-seropositive. The CDR3: CASSLGGQANTEAFF. The CDR3 coding sequence is TGTGCCAGCAGCTTGGGGGGACAGGCGAACACTGAAGCTTTCTTT.